Detailed here is one TCR beta chain. Its antigen is not yet known. No much larger clonotype is one base removed from it; base qualities were not supplied. The sample comes from a study of Ad26.COV2.S vaccination and SARS-CoV-2 variants (dated by TCRdb to the early 2020s). With regard to the full study: Vaccine-arm donors came from COV1001, a multicentre, randomized, double-blind, placebo-controlled phase I-IIa trial of Ad26.COV2.S in healthy adults. Dosing of Ad26.COV2.S was intramuscular, at either 5x10^10 or 1x10^11 viral particles, delivered as one shot or as two shots spaced 56 days apart. Sequencing of the TCRbeta repertoire served to evaluate the specificity and breadth of SARS-CoV-2-reactive T cell receptors following Ad26.COV2.S vaccination. The TCR-sequenced set comprised approximately 32 samples: some 20 Ad26.COV2.S vaccine recipients, 5 placebo recipients and 8 SARS-CoV-2 convalescent individuals. Participants in the trial were split at random into five groups of five each, receiving low-dose or high-dose Ad26.COV2.S once or twice, or else placebo on both occasions. Investigators did not know the trial group allocation while performing experiments and assessing outcomes. Study-level results and caveats: Ad26.COV2.S recipients had higher spike-specific TCR breadth than placebo recipients (P = 0.0014). Comparable non-spike TCR breadth was observed between vaccine and placebo recipients, consistent with only spike being contained in the vaccine. Substantial breadth of spike-specific CD8+ and CD4+ T cell responses was reported after vaccination. The authors noted that total T cell responses may have been underestimated by the TCR breadth and depth analyses. The study was not powered for comparison of responses between vaccine doses or regimens.

The immunoSEQ Assay was the method used to sequence TCRbeta CDR3 regions. After extraction, genomic DNA underwent amplification by bias-controlled multiplex PCR, followed by high-throughput sequencing. The source study handled its data this way. To quantify the absolute abundance of each unique TCRbeta CDR3 region, sequences were collapsed and filtered. T cell fraction was estimated by normalizing TCRbeta template counts to usable DNA, which was measured by amplifying reference genes present in all nucleated cells. Repertoire TCRs were annotated as SARS-CoV-2-specific by exact matching of V gene, CDR3 amino acid sequence and J gene to a known reactive TCR set. The reference SARS-CoV-2 TCR set was obtained from MIRA and was filtered for enrichment in COVID-19-positive ImmuneCODE repertoires, whereby public or cross-reactive TCRs were removed. Based on the MIRA antigens, annotated TCRs were further analysed at the level of specific ORF or position within ORF. Breadth was defined as the number of annotated unique rearrangements divided by the total number of unique productive rearrangements, and depth was defined as the summed frequency of the annotated unique rearrangements. Two-sided Wilcoxon rank-sum tests were used to compare TCR breadth between groups. The table comes from immuneACCESS by way of TCRdb, which keeps in-frame sequences with V and J called. Part of the clones is missing from these tables; in studies checked, under half for an unresolved V gene and the rest for unknown reasons. That table is the source of V, J and clone size, and D and trimming were worked out from the DNA. For this sample there are about 330,000 clones; around 90% appear just once. The top ten clonotypes cover about 5% of the sample.

The germline V gene encodes CDR1 KGHSY and CDR2 FQNENV. Deletion took 0 bases off V and 8 bases off J, with a span of 10 bases between the germline ends. CDR3 length: 13 amino acids, cysteine to phenylalanine. The sequence is cut down to CDR3 DNA, 39 bases in frame from base 1. Explained via the paper, the treatment or condition label denotes: about 20 received Ad26.COV2.S at low or high dose, single or two shots; about 5 received placebo; per-sample allocation not given. Repertoires of vaccine and placebo recipients were sequenced from samples collected on day 63 after the first injection. In Cohort 1b, around 25 adults aged 18-55 years were enrolled at a single site in Boston, USA, between 29 July and 7 August 2020. Ad26.COV2.S was a replication-incompetent adenovirus type 26 vector expressing a prefusion-stabilized SARS-CoV-2 spike protein from the original Wuhan strain.

The sample in question was peripheral blood, obtained in a trial of Ad26.COV2.S vaccine versus placebo. This receptor was identified in a person aged 18-65 years who received the Ad26.COV2.S COVID-19 vaccine or a placebo. Recombination joined TRBV16 with TRBJ1-2; a tentative D match to TRBD1 spans 5 bases. The CDR3 has the sequence CASSQSQTVGYTF. In nucleotide form, the sequence is TGTGCCAGCAGCCAATCGCAGACAGTCGGCTACACCTTC.